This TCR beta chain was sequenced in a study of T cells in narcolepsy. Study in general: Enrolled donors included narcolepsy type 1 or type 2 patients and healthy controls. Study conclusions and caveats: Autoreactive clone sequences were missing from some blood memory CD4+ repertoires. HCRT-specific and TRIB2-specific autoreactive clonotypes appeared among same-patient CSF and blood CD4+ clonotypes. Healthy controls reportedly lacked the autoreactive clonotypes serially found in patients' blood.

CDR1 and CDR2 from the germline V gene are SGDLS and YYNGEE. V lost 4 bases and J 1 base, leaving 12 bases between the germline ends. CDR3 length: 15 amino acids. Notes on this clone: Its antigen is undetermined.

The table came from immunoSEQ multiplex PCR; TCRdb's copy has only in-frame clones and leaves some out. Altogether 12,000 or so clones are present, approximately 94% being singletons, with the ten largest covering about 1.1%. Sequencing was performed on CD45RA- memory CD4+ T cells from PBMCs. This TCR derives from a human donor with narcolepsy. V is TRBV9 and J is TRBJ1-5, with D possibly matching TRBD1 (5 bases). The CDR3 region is CASSPWDGSNQPQHF. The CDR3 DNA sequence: TGTGCCAGCAGCCCTTGGGACGGAAGCAATCAGCCCCAGCATTTT.